This TCR beta chain derives from a study of blood T cell repertoires in COVID-19. Study context: Italy, Spain and the United States were the sources of the convalescent and acute COVID-19 samples. T cells, B-cell-depleted T cells, or PBMCs provided the cDNA or gDNA that served as material.

V gave up 0 bases and J gave up 6 bases, with 6 bases separating them. CDR1 is SGHAT and CDR2 is FQNNGV in the germline V gene. The CDR3 runs 12 residues. In the original workflow: Estimates of nucleated cell counts were drawn from the amplification of reference gene primers. Some clones are missing from TCRdb's copy, which holds only in-frame ones; the method was immunoSEQ multiplex PCR. For V, J and clone size, that table is used; D and trimming come from the DNA. Seen here are 60,000 to 80,000 clones, over 85% observed once, and the top ten hold approximately 5.5%. This TCR was sampled from a human donor in a cohort sampled during active COVID-19. Sequencing input: peripheral blood. The rearrangement joins TRBV11-2 to TRBJ2-7; perhaps TRBD1 as D (6 bases). The CDR3 loop is CASSLEGGEQYF. As DNA, the CDR3 is TGTGCCAGCAGCTTAGAAGGGGGCGAGCAGTACTTC.